The 14 T cell receptor beta chains presented below share a single source sample, sequenced in a study of PD-L1 blockade in urothelial cancer (dated by TCRdb to about 2017). Libraries were constructed by the immunoSEQ multiplex PCR assay. TCRdb's version of the immuneACCESS table is confined to in-frame rearrangements and falls short of the full clone set. An unresolved V gene accounts for under half of the shortfall where checked; the remainder is of unknown origin. The sample table lists 35,000 to 50,000 clones, 81% of them with a count of one. The ten largest clones take up 2.7% of the sample. Sequencing used PBMCs, obtained around atezolizumab (anti-PD-L1) treatment. Every receptor here comes from a man in his 70s with urothelial cancer.

J is TRBJ2-7 and V is TRBV7-6; a weak D match, TRBD1 (5 bases). V was pared by 0 bases and J by 2 bases, with 8 bases between. The germline V gene encodes CDR1 SGHVS and CDR2 FNYEAQ. The CDR3 is 14 amino acids. This CDR3 is CASSLAGAPYEQYF. The CDR3 DNA reads TGTGCCAGCAGCTTAGCTGGGGCTCCCTACGAGCAGTACTTC.

This chain links TRBV6-6 with TRBJ2-2; 8 nucleotides line up with TRBD2. The CDR3 covers 15 residues. Germline CDR1 reads MNHNY; CDR2 reads SVGAGI (reference sequence). J lost 7 bases, V lost 5 bases, and 9 bases had no gene match. CDR3 loop: CASSPSGSFGGELFF. CDR3 nucleotides: TGTGCCAGCAGTCCCAGCGGGAGTTTTGGCGGGGAGCTGTTTTTT.

The J gene is TRBJ2-5, the V gene TRBV7-8; tentative D call: TRBD2 (6 bases). Trimming pared 1 base from V and 10 bases from J, leaving 16 bases between. Germline-derived CDR1 and CDR2 are SGHVS and FQNEAQ. The CDR3 is 14 residues long. The CDR3 loop reads CASSLVRREEVQYF. The CDR3 DNA reads as TGTGCCAGCAGCTTAGTTCGGCGGGAAGAGGTCCAGTACTTC.

V is TRBV7-2 and J is TRBJ1-5, with D perhaps TRBD1 (5 bases). Germline V lookup: CDR1 SGHTA, CDR2 FQGNSA. CDR3 length: 15 residues. The V end lost 0 bases, the J end lost 6 bases, and 12 bases lay between the germline ends. The DNA of the CDR3 is TGTGCCAGCAGCTTAGCCTTCCAGACAGTTCAGCCCCAGCATTTT. It codes for CASSLAFQTVQPQHF. Combining the CDR3 with reference TRBV7-2 and TRBJ1-5 gives the whole variable domain GAGVSQSPSNKVTEKGKDVELRCDPISGHTALYWYRQSLGQGLEFLIYFQGNSAPDKSGLPSDRFSAERTGGSVSTLTIQRTQQEDSAVYLCASSLAFQTVQPQHFGDGTRLSIL.

Note on this clone: Other DNA sequences within the sample encode an identical CDR3. The J gene is TRBJ2-3, the V gene TRBV4-2; 15 bases map to TRBD2. Trimming at V came to 0 bases and at J to 6 bases, leaving 1 base not matched to a gene. CDR3 size: 16 residues. Germline loops: CDR1 LGHNA, CDR2 YNFKEQ. In nucleotides, the CDR3 is TGTGCCAGCAGCCAAGATGGACTAGCGGGAGGGGATACGCAGTATTTT. Its translation is CASSQDGLAGGDTQYF.

This chain joins TRBV7-9 and TRBJ1-5; no firm D call. The germline CDR1 and CDR2 sequences are SEHNR and FQNEAQ (reference sequence). The CDR3 has 12 amino acids. V lost 5 bases to trimming and J lost 6 bases, with 8 bases between them. The CDR3 region has the DNA TGTGCCAGCAGCCTTGGGAGTCAGCCCCAGCATTTT. Protein sequence: CASSLGSQPQHF. Combining the CDR3 with reference TRBV7-9 and TRBJ1-5 gives the whole variable domain DTGVSQNPRHKITKRGQNVTFRCDPISEHNRLYWYRQTLGQGPEFLTYFQNEAQLEKSRLLSDRFSAERPKGSFSTLEIQRTEQGDSAMYLCASSLGSQPQHFGDGTRLSIL.

The V and J genes are TRBV7-9 and TRBJ2-2; D call uncertain. CDR1 is SEHNR and CDR2 is FQNEAQ in the germline V gene (reference sequence). The V and J ends lost 5 bases and 2 bases respectively, with 3 bases between them. This CDR3 region has 12 residues. CDR3 coding DNA: TGTGCCAGCAGCCATAACACCGGGGAGCTGTTTTTT. Its translation is CASSHNTGELFF.

For this clone: This may come from a read error, since a much larger clone is one base off. The gene calls are TRBV4-1 and TRBJ1-2; 7 positions agree with TRBD1. Germline V gene lookup returns CDR1 MGHRA and CDR2 YSYEKL. This CDR3 region has 14 residues. J gave up 7 bases and V 0 bases, and 5 bases lay outside the gene matches. The CDR3 is CASSQDARGTGYTF. In nucleotides, the CDR3 is TGCGCCAGCAGCCAAGATGCCAGGGGGACTGGCTACACCTTC.

CDR3 DNA: TGTGCCAGCAGCTTACGGGCGGGGAACTACAATGAGCAGTTCTTC. It translates to CASSLRAGNYNEQFF. V usage is TRBV13 and J usage is TRBJ2-1, with D tentatively TRBD2 (6 bases). CDR1 PRHDT and CDR2 FYEKMQ come from the germline V gene (reference sequence). This CDR3 has 15 amino acids. Trimming took off 2 bases at V and 3 bases at J, with 11 bases between the two ends.

J is TRBJ2-1 and V is TRBV7-2; tentatively, D is TRBD2 (6 bases). V was pared by 4 bases and J by 14 bases, with 24 bases between. Looked up from germline, CDR1 is SGHTA and CDR2 is FQGNSA. CDR3 size: 15 residues. DNA for the CDR3: TGTGCCAGCAGCTCCGGGGGTAGCGGCGGGCCCAGGAAGTTCTTC. This encodes CASSSGGSGGPRKFF.

The CDR3 loop reads CASSLFSPEANEQFF. The CDR3 DNA sequence: TGTGCCAGCAGTTTATTTAGCCCCGAGGCGAATGAGCAGTTCTTC. The chain carries TRBV27 and TRBJ2-1, with unresolved D. Trimming stripped 1 base from V and 7 bases from J, with 14 bases between. The germline gives CDR1 MNHEY, CDR2 SMNVEV (reference sequence). This CDR3 contains 15 residues.

The J gene is TRBJ1-2, the V gene TRBV29-1; maybe TRBD1 (6 bases). This CDR3 spans 14 amino acids. Germline V gene sequence: CDR1 SQVTM, CDR2 ANQGSEA. Trimming took off 6 bases at V and 4 bases at J, with 18 bases between the two ends. CDR3 region: CSVSPGGGSYGYTF. CDR3 bases: TGCAGCGTCTCCCCTGGGGGCGGAAGCTATGGCTACACCTTC.

The rearrangement links TRBV10-2 to TRBJ2-1, with D perhaps TRBD2 (5 bases). CDR3 length equals 14 residues. V shed 6 bases and J shed 15 bases, with 24 bases lying between them. Per the germline V gene, CDR1 is WSHSY and CDR2 is SAAADI. The CDR3 protein is CASRDHSDIISWFF. CDR3 nucleotide sequence: TGCGCCAGCAGAGACCATAGCGATATAATTAGTTGGTTCTTC.

V usage is TRBV27 and J usage is TRBJ2-3, with D possibly matching TRBD1 (5 bases). V was trimmed by 2 bases and J by 2 bases, leaving 11 bases between them. Germline CDR1 is MNHEY and CDR2 is SMNVEV (reference sequence). This CDR3 region has 15 residues. The CDR3 sequence is CASSLRTPITDTQYF. DNA for the CDR3: TGTGCCAGCAGTTTAAGGACACCAATCACAGATACGCAGTATTTT.